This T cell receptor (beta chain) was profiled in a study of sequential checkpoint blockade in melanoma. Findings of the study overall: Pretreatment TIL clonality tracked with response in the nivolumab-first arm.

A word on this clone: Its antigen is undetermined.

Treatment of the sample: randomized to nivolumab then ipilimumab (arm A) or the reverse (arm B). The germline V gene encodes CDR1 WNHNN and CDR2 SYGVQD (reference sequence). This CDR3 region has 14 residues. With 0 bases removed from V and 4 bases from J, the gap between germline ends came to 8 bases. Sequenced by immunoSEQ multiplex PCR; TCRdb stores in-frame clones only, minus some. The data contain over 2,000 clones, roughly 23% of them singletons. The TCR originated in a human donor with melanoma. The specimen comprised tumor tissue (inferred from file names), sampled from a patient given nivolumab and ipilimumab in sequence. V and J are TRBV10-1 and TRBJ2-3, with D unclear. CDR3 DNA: TGCGCCAGCAGTGAGTCGGGTATCGCAGATACGCAGTATTTT. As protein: CASSESGIADTQYF.